This T cell receptor beta chain is drawn from a study of beta chain features in type 1 diabetes. Every isolated RNA sample was fully reverse transcribed, so sequencing captured expressed TCRB transcripts. Sequenced by immunoSEQ multiplex PCR; TCRdb stores in-frame clones only, minus some. The table shows around 200,000 clones, with about 13% occurring only once. In germline, CDR1 is LNHDA, CDR2 SQIVND (reference sequence). Trimming removed 8 bases from V and 4 bases from J, with 23 bases in between. CDR3 length: 16 residues. The collection from each donor was one heparinised blood draw averaging roughly 100 mL. Using CD45RO/CCR7/CD25/CD127/CD95/CD27, CD4+ naive, central memory, regulatory and stem cell-like memory cells were sorted.

This TCR derives from a woman younger than 35 in good health. The source material was central memory CD4+ T cells from blood. This rearrangement joins TRBV19 to TRBJ1-1; D might be TRBD1 (6 bases). The CDR3 protein is CASLISAGAWFTEAFF. CDR3 bases: TGTGCCAGTCTCATCAGCGCAGGGGCATGGTTCACTGAAGCTTTCTTT.